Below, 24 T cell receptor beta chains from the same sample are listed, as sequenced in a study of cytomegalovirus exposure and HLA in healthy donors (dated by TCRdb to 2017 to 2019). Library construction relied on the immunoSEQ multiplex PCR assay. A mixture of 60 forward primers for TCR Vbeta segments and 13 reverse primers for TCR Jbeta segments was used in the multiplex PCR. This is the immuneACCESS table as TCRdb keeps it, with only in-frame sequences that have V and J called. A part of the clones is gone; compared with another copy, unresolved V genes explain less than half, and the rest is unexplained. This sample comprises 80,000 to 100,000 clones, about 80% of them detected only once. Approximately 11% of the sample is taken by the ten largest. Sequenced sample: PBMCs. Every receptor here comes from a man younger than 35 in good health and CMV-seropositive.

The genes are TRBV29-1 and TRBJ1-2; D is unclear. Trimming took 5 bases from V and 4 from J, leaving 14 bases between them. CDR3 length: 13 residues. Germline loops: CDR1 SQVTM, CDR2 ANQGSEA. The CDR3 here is CSVYEGTVYGYTF. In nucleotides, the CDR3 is TGCAGCGTTTATGAGGGAACCGTCTATGGCTACACCTTC.

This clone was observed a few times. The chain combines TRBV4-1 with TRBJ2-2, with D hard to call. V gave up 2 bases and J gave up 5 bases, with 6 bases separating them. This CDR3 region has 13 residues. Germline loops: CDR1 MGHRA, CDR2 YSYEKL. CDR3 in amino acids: CASSQTNTGELFF. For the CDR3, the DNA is TGCGCCAGCAGCCAAACTAATACCGGGGAGCTGTTTTTT.

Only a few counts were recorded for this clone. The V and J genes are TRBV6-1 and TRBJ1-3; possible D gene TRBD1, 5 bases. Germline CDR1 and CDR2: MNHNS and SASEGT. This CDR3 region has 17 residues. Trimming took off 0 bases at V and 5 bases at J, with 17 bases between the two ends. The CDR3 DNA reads TGTGCCAGCAGTGAAGCGCCCACAAGGGGCGCGAGAAACACCATATATTTT. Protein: CASSEAPTRGARNTIYF.

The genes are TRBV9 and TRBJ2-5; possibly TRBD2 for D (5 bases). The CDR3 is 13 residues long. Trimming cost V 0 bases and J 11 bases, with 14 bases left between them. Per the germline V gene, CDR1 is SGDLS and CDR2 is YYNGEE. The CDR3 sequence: CASSVAFGVEQYF. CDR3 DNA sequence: TGTGCCAGCAGCGTAGCTTTCGGGGTAGAGCAGTACTTC.

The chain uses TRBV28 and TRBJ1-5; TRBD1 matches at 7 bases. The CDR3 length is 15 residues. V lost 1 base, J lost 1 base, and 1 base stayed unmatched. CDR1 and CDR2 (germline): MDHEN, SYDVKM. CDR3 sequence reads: CASSLSGGSNQPQHF. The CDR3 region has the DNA TGTGCCAGCAGTTTATCAGGGGGGAGCAATCAGCCCCAGCATTTT.

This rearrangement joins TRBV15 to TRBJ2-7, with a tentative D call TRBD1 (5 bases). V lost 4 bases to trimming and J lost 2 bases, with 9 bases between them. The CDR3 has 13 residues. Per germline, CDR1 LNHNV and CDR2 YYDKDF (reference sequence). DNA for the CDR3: TGTGCCACCAGCATCCCAGGGACCTACGAGCAGTACTTC. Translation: CATSIPGTYEQYF. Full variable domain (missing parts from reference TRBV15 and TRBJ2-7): DAMVIQNPRYQVTQFGKPVTLSCSQTLNHNVMYWYQQKSSQAPKLLFHYYDKDFNNEADTPDNFQSRRPNTSFCFLDIRSPGLGDTAMYLCATSIPGTYEQYFGPGTRLTVT.

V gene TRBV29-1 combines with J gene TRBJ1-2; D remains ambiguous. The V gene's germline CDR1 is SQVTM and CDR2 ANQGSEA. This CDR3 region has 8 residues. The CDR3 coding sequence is TGCAGTCTAACTGGAGGCACCTTC. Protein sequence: CSLTGGTF.

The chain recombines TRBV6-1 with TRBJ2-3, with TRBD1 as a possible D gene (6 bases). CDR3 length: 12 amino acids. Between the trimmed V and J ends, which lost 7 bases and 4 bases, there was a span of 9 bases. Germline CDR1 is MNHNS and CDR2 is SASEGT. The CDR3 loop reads CASTAGADTQYF. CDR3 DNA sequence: TGTGCCAGCACCGCAGGGGCAGATACGCAGTATTTT.

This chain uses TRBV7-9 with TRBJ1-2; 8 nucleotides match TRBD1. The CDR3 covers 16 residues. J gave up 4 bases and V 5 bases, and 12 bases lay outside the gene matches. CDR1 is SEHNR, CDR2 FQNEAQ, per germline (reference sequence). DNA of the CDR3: TGTGCCAGCAGCCGACCCACCCTGGACAGGGTCTATGGCTACACCTTC. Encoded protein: CASSRPTLDRVYGYTF.

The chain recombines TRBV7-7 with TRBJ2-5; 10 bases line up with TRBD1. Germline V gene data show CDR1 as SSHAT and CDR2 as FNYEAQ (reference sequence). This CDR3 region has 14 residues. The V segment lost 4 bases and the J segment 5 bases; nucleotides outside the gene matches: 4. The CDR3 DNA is TGTGCCAGCAGCTCGGACAGGGGGGCCGAGACCCAGTACTTC. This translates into CASSSDRGAETQYF.

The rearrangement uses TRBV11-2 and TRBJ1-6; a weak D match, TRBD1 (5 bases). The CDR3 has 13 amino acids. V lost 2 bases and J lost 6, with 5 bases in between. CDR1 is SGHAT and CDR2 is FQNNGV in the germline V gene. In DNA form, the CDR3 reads TGTGCCAGCAGCTTAAGGGGTAATTCACCCCTCCACTTT. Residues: CASSLRGNSPLHF.

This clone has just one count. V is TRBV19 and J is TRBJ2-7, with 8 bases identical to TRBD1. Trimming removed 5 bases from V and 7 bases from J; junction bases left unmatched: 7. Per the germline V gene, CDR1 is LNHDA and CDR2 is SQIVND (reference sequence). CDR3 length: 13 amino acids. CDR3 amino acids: CASSAGQGWEQYF. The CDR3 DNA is TGTGCCAGTAGTGCCGGACAGGGTTGGGAGCAGTACTTC.

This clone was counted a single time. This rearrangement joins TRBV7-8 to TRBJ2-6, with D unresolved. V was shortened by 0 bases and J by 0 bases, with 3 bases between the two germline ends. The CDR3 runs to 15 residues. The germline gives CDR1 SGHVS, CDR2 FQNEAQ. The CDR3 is CASSLALSGANVLTF. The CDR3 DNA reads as TGTGCCAGCAGCTTAGCCCTCTCTGGGGCCAACGTCCTGACTTTC.

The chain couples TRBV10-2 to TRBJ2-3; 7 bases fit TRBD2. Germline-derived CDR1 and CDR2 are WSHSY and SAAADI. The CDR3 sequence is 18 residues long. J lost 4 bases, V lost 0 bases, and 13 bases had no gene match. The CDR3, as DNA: TGCGCCAGCAGTGAGTCGACCGGACTAGATAGGTTTGCAGATACGCAGTATTTT. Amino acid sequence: CASSESTGLDRFADTQYF.

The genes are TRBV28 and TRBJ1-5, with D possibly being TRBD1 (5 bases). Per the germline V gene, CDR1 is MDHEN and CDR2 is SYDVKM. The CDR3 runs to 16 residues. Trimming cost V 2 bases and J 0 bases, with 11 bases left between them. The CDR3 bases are TGTGCCAGCAGTTTACCGGCAGGGTATAGCAATCAGCCCCAGCATTTT. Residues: CASSLPAGYSNQPQHF.

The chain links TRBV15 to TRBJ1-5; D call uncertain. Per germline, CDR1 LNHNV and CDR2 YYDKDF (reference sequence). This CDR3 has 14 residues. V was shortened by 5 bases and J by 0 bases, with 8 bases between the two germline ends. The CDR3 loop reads CATSERYSNQPQHF. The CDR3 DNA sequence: TGTGCCACCAGCGAACGGTATAGCAATCAGCCCCAGCATTTT.

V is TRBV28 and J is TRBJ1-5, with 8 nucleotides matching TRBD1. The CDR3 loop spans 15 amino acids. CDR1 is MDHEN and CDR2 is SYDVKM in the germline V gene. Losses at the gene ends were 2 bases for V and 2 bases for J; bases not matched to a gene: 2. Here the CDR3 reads CASSLAGGGNQPQHF. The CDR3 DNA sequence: TGTGCCAGCAGTTTAGCAGGGGGCGGCAATCAGCCCCAGCATTTT.

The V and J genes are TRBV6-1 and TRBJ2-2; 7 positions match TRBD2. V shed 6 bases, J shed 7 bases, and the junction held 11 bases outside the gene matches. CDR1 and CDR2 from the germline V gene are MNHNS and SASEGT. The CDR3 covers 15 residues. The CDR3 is CASSAGLSFSGELFF. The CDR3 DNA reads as TGTGCCAGCAGCGCGGGACTATCCTTTAGCGGGGAGCTGTTTTTT.

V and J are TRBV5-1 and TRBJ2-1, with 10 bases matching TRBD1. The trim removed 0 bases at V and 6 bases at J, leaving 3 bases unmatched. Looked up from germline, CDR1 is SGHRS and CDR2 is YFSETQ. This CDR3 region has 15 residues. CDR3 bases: TGCGCCAGCAGCTTGGGGGACAGGGGAGGCAATGAGCAGTTCTTC. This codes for CASSLGDRGGNEQFF.

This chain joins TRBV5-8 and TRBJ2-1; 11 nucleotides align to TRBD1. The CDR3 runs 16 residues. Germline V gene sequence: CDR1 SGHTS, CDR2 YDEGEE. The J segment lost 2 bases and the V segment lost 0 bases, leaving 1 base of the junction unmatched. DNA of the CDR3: TGTGCCAGCAGCTTGGAGGGACAGGGGGCCTACAATGAGCAGTTCTTC. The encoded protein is CASSLEGQGAYNEQFF.

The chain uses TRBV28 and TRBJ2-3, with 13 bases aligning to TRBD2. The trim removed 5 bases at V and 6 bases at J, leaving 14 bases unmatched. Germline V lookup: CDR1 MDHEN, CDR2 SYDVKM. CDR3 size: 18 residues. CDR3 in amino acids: CASSLPSTSGGAGDTQYF. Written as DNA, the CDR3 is TGTGCCAGCAGTCTCCCCAGTACTAGCGGGGGGGCTGGGGATACGCAGTATTTT.

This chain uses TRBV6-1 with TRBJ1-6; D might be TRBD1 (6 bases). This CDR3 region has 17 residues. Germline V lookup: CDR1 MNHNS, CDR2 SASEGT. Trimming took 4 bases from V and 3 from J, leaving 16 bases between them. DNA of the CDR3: TGTGCCAGCAGTGCAGACCCAGGGGTTTTCTATAATTCACCCCTCCACTTT. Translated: CASSADPGVFYNSPLHF.

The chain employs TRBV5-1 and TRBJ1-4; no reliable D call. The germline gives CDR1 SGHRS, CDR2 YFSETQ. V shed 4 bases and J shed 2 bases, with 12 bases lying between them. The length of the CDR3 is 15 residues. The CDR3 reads CASSPASGTNEKLFF. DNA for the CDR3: TGCGCCAGCAGCCCGGCCTCCGGGACTAATGAAAAACTGTTTTTT.

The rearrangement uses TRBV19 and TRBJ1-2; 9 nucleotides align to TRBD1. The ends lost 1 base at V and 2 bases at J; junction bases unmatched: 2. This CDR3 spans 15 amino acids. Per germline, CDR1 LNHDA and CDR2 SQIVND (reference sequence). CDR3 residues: CASSIGDRVNYGYTF. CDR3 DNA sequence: TGTGCCAGTAGTATAGGGGACAGGGTGAACTATGGCTACACCTTC.